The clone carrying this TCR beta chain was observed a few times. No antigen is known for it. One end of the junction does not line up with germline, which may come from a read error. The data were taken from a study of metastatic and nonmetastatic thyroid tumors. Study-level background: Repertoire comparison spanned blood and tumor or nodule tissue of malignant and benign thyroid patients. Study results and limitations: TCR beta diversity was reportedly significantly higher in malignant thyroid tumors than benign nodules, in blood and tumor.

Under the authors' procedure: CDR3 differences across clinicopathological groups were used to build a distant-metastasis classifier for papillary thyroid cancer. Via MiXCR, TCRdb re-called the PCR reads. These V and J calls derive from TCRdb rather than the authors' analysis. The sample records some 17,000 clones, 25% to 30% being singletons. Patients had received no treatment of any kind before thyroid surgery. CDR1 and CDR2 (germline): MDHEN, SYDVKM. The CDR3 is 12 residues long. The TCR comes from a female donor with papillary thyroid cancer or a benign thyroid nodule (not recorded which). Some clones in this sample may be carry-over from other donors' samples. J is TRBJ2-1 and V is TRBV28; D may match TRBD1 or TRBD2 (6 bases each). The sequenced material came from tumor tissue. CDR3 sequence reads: CSSLGGGCEQFF. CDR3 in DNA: TGTTCCAGCTTAGGAGGGGGATGTGAGCAGTTCTTC.